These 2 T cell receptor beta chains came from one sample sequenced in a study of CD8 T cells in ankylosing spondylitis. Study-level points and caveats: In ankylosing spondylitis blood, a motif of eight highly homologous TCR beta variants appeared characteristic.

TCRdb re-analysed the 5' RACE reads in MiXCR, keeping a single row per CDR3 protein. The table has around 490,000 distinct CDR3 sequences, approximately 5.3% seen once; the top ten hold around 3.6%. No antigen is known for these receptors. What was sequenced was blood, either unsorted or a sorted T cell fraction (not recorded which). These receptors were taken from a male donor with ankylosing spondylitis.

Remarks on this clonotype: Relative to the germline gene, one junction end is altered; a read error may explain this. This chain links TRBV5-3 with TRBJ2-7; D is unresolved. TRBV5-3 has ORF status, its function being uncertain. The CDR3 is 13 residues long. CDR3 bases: TGTGCCATGAGCTCCGGGCCGCACTACGAGCAGTCCTTC. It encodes CAMSSGPHYEQSF.

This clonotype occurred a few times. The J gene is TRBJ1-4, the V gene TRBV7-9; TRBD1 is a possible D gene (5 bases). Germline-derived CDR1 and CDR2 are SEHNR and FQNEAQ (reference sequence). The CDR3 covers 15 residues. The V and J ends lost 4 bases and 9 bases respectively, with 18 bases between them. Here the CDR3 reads CASSSTGTPTKKLFF. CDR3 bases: TGTGCCAGCAGCTCAACCGGGACCCCAACTAAAAAACTGTTTTTT.